Described below is a single TCR beta chain sequence and its context. This clone was recorded once. It lacks a known antigen. Base quality data are lacking; no much larger clone is found one base away. TCRbeta CDR3 regions were amplified from genomic DNA using the immunoSEQ Assay, a bias-controlled multiplex PCR. On the study's bioinformatics: Within the assay, amplification of reference gene primers was used to estimate how many nucleated cells each sample contained. Sequence reads were collapsed and filtered to measure the absolute abundance of every unique TCRbeta CDR3 rearrangement. For each sample, productive Simpson clonality was calculated as the square root of Simpson's diversity index across productive rearrangements. Here the immuneACCESS table is served through TCRdb, limited to in-frame sequences with V and J called. Missing clones are a known gap in these copies; in checked studies unresolved V genes cover under half, and the rest lacks a known reason. That table supplies the V and J calls and clone size; D and trimming were determined from the DNA. The sample includes 120,000 to 150,000 clones, with about four fifths observed a single time. Jointly, the top ten make up 7% to 10% of the sample.

Collaborating institutions collected whole blood in K2EDTA tubes following their own protocols. For TCRbeta analysis, collaborators shipped samples as frozen whole blood, isolated PBMCs, or DNA extracted from either of those sample types. The data were taken from a study of blood T cell repertoires in COVID-19 (TCRdb year 2020). Regarding the research as a whole: Samples from collaborators originated in the United States, Italy and Spain and spanned both the acute and convalescent phases of COVID-19. Where HLA class I and class II types were available, the types were taken from metadata supplied by the sample provider, not from assay-based typing. The repertoires were released in a freely available public database meant as a resource for research on the immune response to SARS-CoV-2. The prospective study material was composed of cDNA or gDNA derived from T cells, B-cell-depleted T cells, or PBMCs. Nearly every sample came with metadata listing a de-identified subject ID, COVID-19 status, age in years and sex. Subjects who had been exposed to COVID-19, were actively infected with it, or had recovered from it provided the deeply sampled blood TCRbeta repertoires that made up the dataset. Samples were obtained from the ongoing ImmuneRACE study (first 160 participants) and from about 1,300 subjects provided by 6 global collaborators. The paper's findings and limits, for the study overall: The quantity of clinical and demographic metadata differed by source and by participant and was supplied without curation.

There are 15 amino acids in the CDR3, from cysteine to phenylalanine inclusive. CDR3 DNA is the only sequence kept; it has 45 bases, read in frame from the first base. CDR1 MNHEY and CDR2 SVGAGI were looked up in the germline V gene. After removal of 2 bases from V and 4 bases from J, the junction retains 7 bases not matched to a gene. This sequence originates from a human donor with acute or convalescent COVID-19. The donor label of this sample is uncertain. Sequenced sample: peripheral blood. The V and J genes are TRBV6-5 and TRBJ2-5; 7 bases in between match TRBD2. In nucleotides, the sequence is TGTGCCAGCAGTTACGGCGGGGGTGATTCAGAGACCCAGTACTTC. Its coded protein is CASSYGGGDSETQYF.